This TCR beta chain was sequenced in a study of Graves' ophthalmopathy and Graves' hyperthyroidism. At the level of the study: There was a collection of peripheral blood at initial diagnosis, before any treatment. Study-level findings and limits: Most expanded thyroid clonotypes above 0.001 frequency also appeared in blood.

Scientists amplified the TCR beta CDR3 regions from RNA transcripts. An initial RT-PCR round employing HTBI primers preceded a second-round multiplex PCR. TCRdb reanalysed the multiplex PCR reads using MiXCR and keeps one entry per CDR3 protein. The repertoire has about 220,000 distinct CDR3 sequences, 20% to 25% of them found once; the top ten carry roughly 44%. This clonotype has a count of ten or more. Its antigen is currently unknown. CDR3 length: 13 amino acids. CDR1 and CDR2 (germline): SGHRS, YFSETQ. V was pared by 4 bases and J by 1 base, with 9 bases between. This TCR derives from a woman aged 45 to 65 with Graves' ophthalmopathy. Sequences were obtained from peripheral blood. The rearrangement links TRBV5-1 to TRBJ2-7, with D hard to call. The DNA for the CDR3 is TGCGCCAGCAGCCACACTGGTTCCTACGAGCAGTACTTC. This sequence encodes CASSHTGSYEQYF.